This T cell receptor beta chain was recovered during a study of PD-L1 blockade in urothelial cancer. Study overall: Once treatment had started, blood was analyzed at 3 weeks (second dose) and again at 6 weeks.

V was clipped by 5 bases and J by 9 bases; unmatched bases: 9. CDR1 is SNHLY, CDR2 FYNNEI, per germline. The length of the CDR3 is 14 residues. Each PCR contained spiked-in synthetic TCR analog templates. Profiled with immunoSEQ multiplex PCR; TCRdb holds only in-frame clones, not every one. The sample has about 120,000 clones, 75% to 95% seen once; the top ten hold around 4%. Time point reported: peripheral blood 6 weeks after treatment start. The starting material was PBMCs, obtained around atezolizumab (anti-PD-L1) treatment. This receptor was taken from a man in his 60s with urothelial cancer. V usage is TRBV2 and J usage is TRBJ2-1; 8 bases align to TRBD1. The DNA for the CDR3 is TGTGCCAGCAGTAAAATCACCAGGGGGCTTGAGCAGTTCTTC. It yields the protein CASSKITRGLEQFF.